This entry concerns a single T cell receptor (beta chain). The source material, RNA transcripts, was used to amplify TCR beta CDR3 regions. Researchers ran a first-round RT-PCR on the TCR CDR3 using the HTBI primer set. One entry per CDR3 protein, called by TCRdb with MiXCR from the multiplex PCR reads. The sample contains 480,000 or so distinct CDR3 sequences, over 35% of which appear only once. The data were taken from a study of T cells in Graves' hyperthyroidism and ophthalmopathy. This CDR3 spans 13 amino acids. Trimming removed 5 bases from V and 9 bases from J, with 13 bases in between. Germline CDR1 is SGHVS and CDR2 is FQNEAQ.

The sequence derives from an adult woman with Graves' disease, either hyperthyroidism or ophthalmopathy (not recorded which). The specimen was peripheral blood or thyroid tissue (not recorded which). V gene TRBV7-8 combines with J gene TRBJ2-2; perhaps TRBD1 as D (6 bases). CDR3 protein: CASSEGVLRELFF. In DNA, the CDR3 is TGTGCCAGCAGCGAGGGGGTTCTACGGGAGCTGTTTTTT. Complete variable domain (other parts from reference TRBV7-8 and TRBJ2-2): GAGVSQSPRYKVAKRGQDVALRCDPISGHVSLFWYQQALGQGPEFLTYFQNEAQLDKSGLPSDRFFAERPEGSVSTLKIQRTQQEDSAVYLCASSEGVLRELFFGEGSRLTVL.